This TCR beta chain was found in a study of blood T cell repertoires in COVID-19. Study details: The study drew acute and convalescent COVID-19 samples from the United States, Italy and Spain.

This CDR3 contains 14 residues. Germline CDR1 is SNHLY and CDR2 is FYNNEI. Trimming at V came to 6 bases and at J to 4 bases, leaving 6 bases not matched to a gene. As originally analysed: Estimates of nucleated cell counts were drawn from the amplification of reference gene primers. The data were produced by immunoSEQ multiplex PCR, yet TCRdb's version contains in-frame clones alone and is incomplete. V and J calls and clone size come straight from that table; D and trimming were deduced from the DNA. This table has about 250,000 clones, 86% appearing once. Participants were aged 18 to 89 years, lived in around 25 US areas, and enrolled virtually. Cohort 3 recovery required two negative PCRs, clearance, or symptom resolution.

The V call is TRBV2, the J call TRBJ2-7; 10 nucleotides match TRBD2. The sequence derives from a man aged 18 to 30 who had recovered from COVID-19. Sequenced: PBMCs or T cells enriched from blood (not recorded which). The CDR3 sequence is CASRLLAGGYEQYF. In nucleotides, the CDR3 is TGTGCCAGCAGACTCTTAGCGGGAGGTTACGAGCAGTACTTC.